This TCR beta chain was identified during a study of tumor and adjacent non-tumor tissue in lung cancer. Points from the study as a whole: Patients with more diverse tumor TCRs had worse survival.

RNA was extracted from bulk tissue without any cell sorting. Donors were chemotherapy-naive, newly diagnosed lung cancer surgical patients in China, August–late 2014. Note on this clonotype: What it binds is not known. It is likely a read error, because the conserved phenylalanine at the end of the CDR3 is missing. The DNA is omitted, as the CDR3 cannot be located on it reliably, and the CDR3 follows TCRdb's listing.

TCRbeta libraries were built with three rounds of nested PCR, modified from ARM-PCR. Via MiXCR, TCRdb re-called the multiplex PCR reads, giving one row per CDR3 protein. The sample lists tens of thousands of distinct CDR3 sequences; less than 80% were seen once. The CDR3 spans 13 amino acids, including both terminal residues. Germline assignment: CDR1 MNHEY and CDR2 SVGAGI. The rearrangement links TRBV6-5 to TRBJ1-5. The receptor's source is a man in his sixties with non-small cell lung cancer. Sequenced: lung tumor tissue. This CDR3 is CASSWGGNQPHHL.